This T cell receptor beta chain comes out of a study of blood T cell repertoires in COVID-19. Study in general: The United States, Italy and Spain supplied acute and convalescent COVID-19 samples.

Per the authors' pipeline: Amplification with reference gene primers provided the estimates of nucleated cell counts. The data were produced by immunoSEQ multiplex PCR, yet TCRdb's version contains in-frame clones alone and is incomplete. For V, J and clone size, that table is used; D and trimming come from the DNA. The sample holds 150,000 or so clones; 81% are singletons and the top ten take approximately 10%. Sequenced: peripheral blood. The clonotype was recovered from a man aged 60 to 75 with active or convalescent COVID-19.

The CDR3 loop reads CASSPRDRGSYNSPLHF. In nucleotides, the CDR3 is TGTGCCAGCAGCCCCCGGGACAGGGGTTCCTATAATTCACCCCTCCACTTT. The chain joins TRBV3-1 (or the pseudogene TRBV3-2) to TRBJ1-6; 10 bases are shared with TRBD1. J was trimmed by 1 base and V by 4 bases; bases with no gene match: 4. Germline CDR1 and CDR2: LGHDT and YNNKEL (reference sequence). There are 17 residues in the CDR3.